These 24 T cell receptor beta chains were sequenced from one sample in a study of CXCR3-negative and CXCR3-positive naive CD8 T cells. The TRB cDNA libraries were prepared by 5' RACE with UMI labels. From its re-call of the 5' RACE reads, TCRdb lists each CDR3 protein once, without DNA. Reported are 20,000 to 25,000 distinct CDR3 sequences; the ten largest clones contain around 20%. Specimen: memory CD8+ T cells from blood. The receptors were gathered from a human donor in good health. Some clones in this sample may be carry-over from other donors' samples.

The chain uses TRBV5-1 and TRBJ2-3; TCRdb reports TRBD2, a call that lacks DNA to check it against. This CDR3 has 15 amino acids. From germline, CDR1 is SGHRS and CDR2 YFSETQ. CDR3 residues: CASSSPEGLTDTQYF.

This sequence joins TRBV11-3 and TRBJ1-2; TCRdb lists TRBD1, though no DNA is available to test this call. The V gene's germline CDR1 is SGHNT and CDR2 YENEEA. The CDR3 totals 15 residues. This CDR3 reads CASSSGTGVSYGYTF.

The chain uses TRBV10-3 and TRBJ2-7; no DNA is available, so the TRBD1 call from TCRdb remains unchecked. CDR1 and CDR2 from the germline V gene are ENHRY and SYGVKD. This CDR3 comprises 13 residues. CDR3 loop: CAIRPGHSYEQYF.

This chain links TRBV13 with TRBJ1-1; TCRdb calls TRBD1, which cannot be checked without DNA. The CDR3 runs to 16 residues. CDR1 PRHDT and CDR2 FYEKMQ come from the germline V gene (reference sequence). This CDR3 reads CASSSRDRGLGTEAFF. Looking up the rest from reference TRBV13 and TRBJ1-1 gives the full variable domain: AAGVIQSPRHLIKEKRETATLKCYPIPRHDTVYWYQQGPGQDPQFLISFYEKMQSDKGSIPDRFSAQQFSDYHSELNMSSLELGDSALYFCASSSRDRGLGTEAFFGQGTRLTVV.

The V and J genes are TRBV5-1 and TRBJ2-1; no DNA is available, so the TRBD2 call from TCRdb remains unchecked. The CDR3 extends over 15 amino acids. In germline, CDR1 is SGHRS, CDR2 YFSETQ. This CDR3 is CASSMASGGGNEQFF.

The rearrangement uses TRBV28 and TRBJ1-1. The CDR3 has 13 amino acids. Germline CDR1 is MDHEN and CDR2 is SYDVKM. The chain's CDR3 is CASTNGSFVEAFF.

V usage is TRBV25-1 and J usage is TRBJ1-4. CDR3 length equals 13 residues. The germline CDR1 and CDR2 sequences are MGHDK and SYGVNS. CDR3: CASSEWGGEKLFF. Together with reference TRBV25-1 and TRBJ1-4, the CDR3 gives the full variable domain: EADIYQTPRYLVIGTGKKITLECSQTMGHDKMYWYQQDPGMELHLIHYSYGVNSTEKGDLSSESTVSRIRTEHFPLTLESARPSHTSQYLCASSEWGGEKLFFGSGTQLSVL.

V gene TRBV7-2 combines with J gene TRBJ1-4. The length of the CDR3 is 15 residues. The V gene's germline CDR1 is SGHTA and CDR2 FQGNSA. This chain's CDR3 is CASSPEPATNEKLFF.

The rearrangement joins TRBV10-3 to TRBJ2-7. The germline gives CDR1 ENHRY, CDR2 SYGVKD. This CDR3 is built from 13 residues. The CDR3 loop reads CAISDRPSYEQYF.

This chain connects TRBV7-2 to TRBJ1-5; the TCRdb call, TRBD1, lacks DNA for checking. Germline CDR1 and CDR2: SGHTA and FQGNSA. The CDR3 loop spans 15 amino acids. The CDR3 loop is CASSRGPNSNQPQHF. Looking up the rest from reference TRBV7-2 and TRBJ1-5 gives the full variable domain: GAGVSQSPSNKVTEKGKDVELRCDPISGHTALYWYRQSLGQGLEFLIYFQGNSAPDKSGLPSDRFSAERTGGSVSTLTIQRTQQEDSAVYLCASSRGPNSNQPQHFGDGTRLSIL.

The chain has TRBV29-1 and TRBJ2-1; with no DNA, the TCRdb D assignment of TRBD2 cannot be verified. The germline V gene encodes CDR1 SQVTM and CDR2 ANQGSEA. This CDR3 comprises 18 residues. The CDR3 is CSVDPGLAGTFLPGEQFF.

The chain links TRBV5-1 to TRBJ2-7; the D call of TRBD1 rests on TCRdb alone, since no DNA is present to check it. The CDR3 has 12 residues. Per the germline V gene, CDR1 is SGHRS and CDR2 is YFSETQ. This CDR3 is CASSTTGYEQYF.

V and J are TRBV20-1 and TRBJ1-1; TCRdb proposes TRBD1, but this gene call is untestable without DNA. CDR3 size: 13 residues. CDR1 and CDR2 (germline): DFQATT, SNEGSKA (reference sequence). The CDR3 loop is CSARGQGFTEASF.

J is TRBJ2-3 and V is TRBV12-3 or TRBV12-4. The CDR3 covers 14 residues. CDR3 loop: CASSPQASTDTQYF.

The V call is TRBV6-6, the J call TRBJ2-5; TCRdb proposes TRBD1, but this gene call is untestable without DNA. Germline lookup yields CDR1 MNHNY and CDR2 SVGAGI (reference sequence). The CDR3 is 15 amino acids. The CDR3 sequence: CASSPGTGGVETQYF.

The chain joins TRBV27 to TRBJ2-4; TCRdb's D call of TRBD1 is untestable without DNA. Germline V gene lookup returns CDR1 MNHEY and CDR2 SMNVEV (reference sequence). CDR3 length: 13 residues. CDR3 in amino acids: CASSPDRENIQYF.

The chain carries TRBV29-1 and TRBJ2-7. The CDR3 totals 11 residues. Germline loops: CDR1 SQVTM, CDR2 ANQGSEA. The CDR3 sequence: CSVELWDEQYF.

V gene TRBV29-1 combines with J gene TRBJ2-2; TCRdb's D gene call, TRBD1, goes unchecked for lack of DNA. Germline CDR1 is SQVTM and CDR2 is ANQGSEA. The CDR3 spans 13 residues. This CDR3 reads CSVRTDRAGELFF.

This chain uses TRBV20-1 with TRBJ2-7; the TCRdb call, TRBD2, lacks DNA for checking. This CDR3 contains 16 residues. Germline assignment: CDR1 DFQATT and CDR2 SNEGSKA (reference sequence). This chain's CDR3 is CSARGLTGGESYEQYF.

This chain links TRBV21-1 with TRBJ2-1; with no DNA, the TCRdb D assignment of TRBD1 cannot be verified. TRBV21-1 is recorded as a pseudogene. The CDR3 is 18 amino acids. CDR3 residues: CASSKVLQVAGSYNEQFF.

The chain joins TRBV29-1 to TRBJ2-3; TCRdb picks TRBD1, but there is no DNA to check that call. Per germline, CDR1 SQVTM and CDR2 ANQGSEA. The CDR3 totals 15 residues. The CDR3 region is CSYFGGGKDTDTQYF.

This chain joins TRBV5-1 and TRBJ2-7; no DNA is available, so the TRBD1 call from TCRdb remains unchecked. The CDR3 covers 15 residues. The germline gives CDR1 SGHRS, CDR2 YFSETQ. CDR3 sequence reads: CANGLLGTGFYEQYF.

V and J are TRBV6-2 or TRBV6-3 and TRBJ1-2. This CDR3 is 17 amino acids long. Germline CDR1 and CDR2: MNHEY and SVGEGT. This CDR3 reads CASSYQKAGVGGYGYTF.

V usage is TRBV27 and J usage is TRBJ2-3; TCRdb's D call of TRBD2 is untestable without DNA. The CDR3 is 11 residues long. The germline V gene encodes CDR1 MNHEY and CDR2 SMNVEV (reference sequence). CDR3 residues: CASREADTQYF.